This TCR beta chain appears in the sequencing data of a study of blood T cell repertoires in COVID-19. Study background: Material from acute and convalescent COVID-19 was sourced from the United States, Italy and Spain.

Generated by immunoSEQ multiplex PCR, the TCRdb table keeps only in-frame clones and is missing some. This table has around 150,000 clones, approximately 80% appearing once. In its sample, this clone was seen once. Germline lookup yields CDR1 MGHDK and CDR2 SYGVNS. CDR3 length equals 11 residues. Trimming pared 8 bases from V and 1 base from J, leaving 6 bases between. This clonotype was sampled from a woman aged 60-70 years with active or convalescent COVID-19. The chain is built from TRBV25-1 and TRBJ2-7; D ambiguous. Source material: peripheral blood. CDR3 loop: CASSPSYEQYF. The CDR3 nucleotides are TGTGCCAGCTCCCCTTCCTACGAGCAGTACTTC.